The clone carrying this TCR beta chain was seen a handful of times. Its antigen is still unknown. Some clones are missing from TCRdb's copy, which holds only in-frame ones; the method was immunoSEQ multiplex PCR. The sample includes about 9,600 clones, approximately 77% of them seen just once. This CDR3 has 15 residues. In germline, CDR1 is SEHNR, CDR2 FQNEAQ (reference sequence). With 9 bases clipped from V and 0 bases from J, the junction kept 3 bases outside the gene matches. Samples: about 28 days before transplant, then days 30, 100 and 180 after. The source of the sample is a study of T cell clonotyping in hematopoietic cell transplantation. General study results and limits: After transplant, recipient diversity fell while pathologically expanded clonotypes grew through day 180. Higher Inverse Simpson Index values in graft donor and pretransplant recipient predicted broader posttransplant TCR diversity. No sorting was done, leaving CD4 and CD8 contributions mixed.

This clonotype originated in a female patient aged 40 to 50 who had an allogeneic stem cell transplant from a related donor, so T cells may come from the graft donor. Some clones in this sample may be carry-over from other donors' samples. Specimen: PBMCs, collected 30 days after allogeneic stem cell transplant. The chain carries TRBV7-9 and TRBJ2-6, with 9 bases fitting TRBD1. The CDR3 DNA reads as TGTGCCAGGGGGGACAGGGACTCTGGGGCCAACGTCCTGACTTTC. Translating gives CARGDRDSGANVLTF.